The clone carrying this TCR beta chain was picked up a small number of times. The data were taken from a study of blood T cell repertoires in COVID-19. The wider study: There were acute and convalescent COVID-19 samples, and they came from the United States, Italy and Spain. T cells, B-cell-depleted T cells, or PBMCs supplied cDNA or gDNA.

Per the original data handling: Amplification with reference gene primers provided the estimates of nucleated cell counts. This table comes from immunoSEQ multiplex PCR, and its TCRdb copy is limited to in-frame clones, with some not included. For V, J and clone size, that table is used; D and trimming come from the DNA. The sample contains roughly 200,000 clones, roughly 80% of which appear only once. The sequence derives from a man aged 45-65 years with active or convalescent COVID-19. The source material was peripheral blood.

The CDR3 DNA is TGCAGCGTTGTGGAGGCGGGTGGCTACACCTTC. Its translation: CSVVEAGGYTF. The chain combines TRBV29-1 with TRBJ1-2; D is unclear. The CDR3 extends over 11 amino acids. From germline, CDR1 is SQVTM and CDR2 ANQGSEA. With 4 bases removed from V and 7 bases from J, the gap between germline ends came to 10 bases.